A selection of T cell receptor beta chains follows, all from one sample in a study of CXCR3-negative and CXCR3-positive naive CD8 T cells. Using the 5' RACE reads, TCRdb records one entry per CDR3 protein without DNA. Here the sample table reports nearly 110,000 distinct CDR3 sequences. Sequencing was performed on naive CXCR3+ CD8+ T cells from blood. All receptors derive from a human donor in good health. Some clones in this sample may be carry-over from other donors' samples. CDR3s include the opening cysteine and the closing phenylalanine or tryptophan.

v_call	j_call	cdr3_aa
TRBV12-3/TRBV12-4	TRBJ2-6	CASSLIGTGANVLTF
TRBV12-5	TRBJ1-1	CASGSTLQGNEAFF
TRBV5-6	TRBJ2-7	CASSLAPDRSYEQYF
TRBV7-6	TRBJ1-2	CASSPIDRGRDYGYTF
TRBV20-1	TRBJ2-7	CSAIDRALYEQYF
TRBV7-3	TRBJ2-7	CASSEYPDSSYEQYF
TRBV12-3/TRBV12-4	TRBJ2-7	CASSPGQVNEQYF
TRBV7-2	TRBJ2-4	CASSQEEGGGASAKNIQYF
TRBV6-5	TRBJ2-2	CATGTGPNTGELFF
TRBV10-2	TRBJ2-1	CASSRLAGGPDEQFF
TRBV19	TRBJ2-7	CASSAGLHYEQYF
TRBV7-6	TRBJ2-1	CASSLRLAGYNEQFF
TRBV6-2/TRBV6-3	TRBJ2-7	CASMGSSYEQYF
TRBV20-1	TRBJ2-1	CSARDRTSGTFENEQFF